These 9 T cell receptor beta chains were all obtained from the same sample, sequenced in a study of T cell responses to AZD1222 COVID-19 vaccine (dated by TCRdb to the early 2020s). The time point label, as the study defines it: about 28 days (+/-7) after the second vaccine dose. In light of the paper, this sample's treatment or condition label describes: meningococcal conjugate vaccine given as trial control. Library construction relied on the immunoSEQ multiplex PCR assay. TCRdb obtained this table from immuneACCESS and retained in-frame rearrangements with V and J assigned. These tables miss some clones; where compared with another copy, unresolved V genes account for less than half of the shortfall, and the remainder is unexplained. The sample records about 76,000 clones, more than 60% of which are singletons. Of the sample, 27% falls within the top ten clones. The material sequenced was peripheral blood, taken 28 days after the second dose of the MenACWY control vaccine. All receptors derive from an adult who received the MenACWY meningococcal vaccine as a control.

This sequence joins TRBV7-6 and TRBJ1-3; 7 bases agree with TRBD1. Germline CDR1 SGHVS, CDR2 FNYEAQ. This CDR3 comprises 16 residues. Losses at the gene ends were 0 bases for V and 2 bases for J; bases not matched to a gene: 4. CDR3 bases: TGTGCCAGCAGCTTAGCCCGCACAGGGGCTGGAAACACCATATATTTT. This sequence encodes CASSLARTGAGNTIYF.

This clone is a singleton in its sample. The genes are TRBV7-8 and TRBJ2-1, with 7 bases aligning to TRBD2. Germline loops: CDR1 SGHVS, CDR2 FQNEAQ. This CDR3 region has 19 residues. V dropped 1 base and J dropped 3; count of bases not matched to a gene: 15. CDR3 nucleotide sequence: TGTGCCAGCAGCTTAGTGTTTCCCGGGAGGACTACTTACTACAATGAGCAGTTCTTC. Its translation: CASSLVFPGRTTYYNEQFF.

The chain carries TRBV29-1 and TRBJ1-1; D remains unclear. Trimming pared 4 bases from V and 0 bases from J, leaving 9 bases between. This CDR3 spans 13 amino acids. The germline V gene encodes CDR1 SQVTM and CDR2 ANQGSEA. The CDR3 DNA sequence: TGCAGCGTTGTAGATCCTATGAACACTGAAGCTTTCTTT. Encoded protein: CSVVDPMNTEAFF.

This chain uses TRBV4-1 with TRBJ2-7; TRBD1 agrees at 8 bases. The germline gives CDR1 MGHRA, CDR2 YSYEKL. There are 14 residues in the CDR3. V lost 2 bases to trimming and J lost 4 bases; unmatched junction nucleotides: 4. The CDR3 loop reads CASSQTQGDYEQYF. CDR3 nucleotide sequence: TGCGCCAGCAGCCAAACACAGGGGGATTACGAGCAGTACTTC.

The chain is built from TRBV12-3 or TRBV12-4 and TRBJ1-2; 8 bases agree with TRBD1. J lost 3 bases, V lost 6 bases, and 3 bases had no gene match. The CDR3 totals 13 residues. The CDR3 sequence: CASSPTGDYGYTF. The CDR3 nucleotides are TGTGCCAGCAGCCCGACAGGGGACTATGGCTACACCTTC.

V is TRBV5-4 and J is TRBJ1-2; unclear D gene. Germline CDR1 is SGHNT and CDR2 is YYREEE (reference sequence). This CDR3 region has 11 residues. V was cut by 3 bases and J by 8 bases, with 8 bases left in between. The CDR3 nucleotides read TGTGCCAGCAGCTGGGGAGGGGGCTACACCTTC. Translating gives CASSWGGGYTF.

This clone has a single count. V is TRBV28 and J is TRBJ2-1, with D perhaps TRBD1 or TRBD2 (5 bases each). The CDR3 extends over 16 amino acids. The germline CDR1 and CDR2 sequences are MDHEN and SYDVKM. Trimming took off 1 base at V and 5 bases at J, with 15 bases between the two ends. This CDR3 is CASSLSTGTGDNEQFF. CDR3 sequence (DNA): TGTGCCAGCAGTTTATCAACCGGGACCGGAGACAATGAGCAGTTCTTC.

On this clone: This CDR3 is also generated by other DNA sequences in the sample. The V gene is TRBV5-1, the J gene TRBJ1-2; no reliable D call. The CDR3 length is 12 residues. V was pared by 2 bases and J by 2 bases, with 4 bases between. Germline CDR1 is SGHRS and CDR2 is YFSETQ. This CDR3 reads CASSLDNYGYTF. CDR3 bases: TGCGCCAGCAGCTTAGACAACTATGGCTACACCTTC.

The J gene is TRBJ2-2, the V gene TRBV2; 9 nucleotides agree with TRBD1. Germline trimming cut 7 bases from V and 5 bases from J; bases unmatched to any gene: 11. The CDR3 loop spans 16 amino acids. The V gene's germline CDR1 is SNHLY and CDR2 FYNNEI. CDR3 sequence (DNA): TGTGCCAGCACTCAAAACAGGGGGCCAAGTACCGGGGAGCTGTTTTTT. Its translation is CASTQNRGPSTGELFF.